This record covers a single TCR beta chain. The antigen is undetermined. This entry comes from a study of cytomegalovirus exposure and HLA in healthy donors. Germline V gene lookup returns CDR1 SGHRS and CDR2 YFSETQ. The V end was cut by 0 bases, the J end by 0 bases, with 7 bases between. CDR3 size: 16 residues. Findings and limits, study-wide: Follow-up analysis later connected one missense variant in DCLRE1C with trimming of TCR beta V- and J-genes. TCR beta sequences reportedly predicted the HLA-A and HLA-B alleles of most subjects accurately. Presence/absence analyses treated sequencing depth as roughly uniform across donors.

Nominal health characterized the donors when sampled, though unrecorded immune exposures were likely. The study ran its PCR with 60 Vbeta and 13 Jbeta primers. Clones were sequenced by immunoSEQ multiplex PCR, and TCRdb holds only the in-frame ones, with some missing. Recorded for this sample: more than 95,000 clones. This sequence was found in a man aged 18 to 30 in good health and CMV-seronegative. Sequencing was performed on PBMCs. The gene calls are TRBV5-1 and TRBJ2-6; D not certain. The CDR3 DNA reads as TGCGCCAGCAGCTTGGGCCAGATCTCTGGGGCCAACGTCCTGACTTTC. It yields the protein CASSLGQISGANVLTF.